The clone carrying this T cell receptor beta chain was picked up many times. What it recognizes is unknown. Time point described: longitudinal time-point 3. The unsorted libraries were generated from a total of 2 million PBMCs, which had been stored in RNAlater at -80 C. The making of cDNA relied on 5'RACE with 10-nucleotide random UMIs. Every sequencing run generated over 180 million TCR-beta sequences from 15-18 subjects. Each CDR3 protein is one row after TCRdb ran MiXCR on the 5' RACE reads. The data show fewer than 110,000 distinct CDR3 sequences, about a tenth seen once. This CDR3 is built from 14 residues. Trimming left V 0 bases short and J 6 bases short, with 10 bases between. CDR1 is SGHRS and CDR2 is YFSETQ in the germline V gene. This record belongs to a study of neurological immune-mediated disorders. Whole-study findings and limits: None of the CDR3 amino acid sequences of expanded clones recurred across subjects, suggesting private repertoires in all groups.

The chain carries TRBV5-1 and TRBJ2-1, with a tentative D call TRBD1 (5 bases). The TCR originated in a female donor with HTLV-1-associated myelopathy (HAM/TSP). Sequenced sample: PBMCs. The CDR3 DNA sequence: TGCGCCAGCAGCTTGGGTTTAGGGGTCAATGAGCAGTTCTTC. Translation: CASSLGLGVNEQFF.